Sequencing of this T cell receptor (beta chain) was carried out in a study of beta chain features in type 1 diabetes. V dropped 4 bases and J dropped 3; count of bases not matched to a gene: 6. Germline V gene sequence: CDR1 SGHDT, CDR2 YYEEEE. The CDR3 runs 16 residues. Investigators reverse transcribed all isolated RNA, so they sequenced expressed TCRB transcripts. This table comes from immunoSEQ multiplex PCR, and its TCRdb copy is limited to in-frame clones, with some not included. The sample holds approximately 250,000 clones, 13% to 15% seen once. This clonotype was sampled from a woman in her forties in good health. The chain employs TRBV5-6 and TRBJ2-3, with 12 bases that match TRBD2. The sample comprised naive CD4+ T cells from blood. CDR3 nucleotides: TGTGCCAGCAGCGGCCTGACTAGCGGGGGAACAGATACGCAGTATTTT. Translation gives CASSGLTSGGTDTQYF.